The 18 T cell receptor beta chains in this list originate from one sample, sequenced in a study of cytomegalovirus exposure and HLA in healthy donors. Libraries were prepared by immunoSEQ multiplex PCR; TCRdb keeps only in-frame clonotypes and omits some of them. The data contain 150,000 or so clones, about 86% of them singletons. Sequenced input: PBMCs. These TCRs come from a man aged 18 to 35 in good health and CMV-seropositive.

The V gene is TRBV7-8, the J gene TRBJ2-1, with D unresolved. The CDR3 sequence is 15 residues long. Looked up from germline, CDR1 is SGHVS and CDR2 is FQNEAQ. The ends were cut back, 0 bases at V and 7 bases at J, with 13 bases in the middle. In nucleotides, the CDR3 is TGTGCCAGCAGCTTAGCAGAAGGCCCGAGGAATGAGCAGTTCTTC. It translates to CASSLAEGPRNEQFF.

CDR3 amino acids: CASSGGLGQAEQFF. The CDR3 bases are TGTGCCAGCAGTGGAGGGTTGGGACAGGCCGAGCAGTTCTTC. This chain connects TRBV6-6 to TRBJ2-1, with 8 bases lining up with TRBD1. Germline lookup yields CDR1 MNHNY and CDR2 SVGAGI (reference sequence). Unmatched junction bases numbered 10, after V lost 5 bases and J lost 10 bases. The CDR3 covers 14 residues.

The rearrangement links TRBV7-8 to TRBJ1-6, with a weak D call TRBD1 (5 bases). CDR3 size: 14 residues. Trimming took off 4 bases at V and 8 bases at J, with 12 bases between the two ends. CDR1 is SGHVS and CDR2 is FQNEAQ in the germline V gene. CDR3 DNA: TGTGCCAGCAGCTCACAGGCTGCGGATTCACCCCTCCACTTT. Its protein is CASSSQAADSPLHF.

The genes are TRBV7-9 and TRBJ2-3; a possible D gene is TRBD1 (6 bases). Germline loops: CDR1 SEHNR, CDR2 FQNEAQ (reference sequence). The CDR3 has 15 amino acids. V gave up 2 bases and J gave up 1 base, with 10 bases separating them. In nucleotides, the CDR3 is TGTGCCAGCAGCTTATCCCCAGGGGGCACAGATACGCAGTATTTT. This translates into CASSLSPGGTDTQYF.

This sequence joins TRBV7-3 and TRBJ1-6; tentatively, D is TRBD1 (6 bases). V was pared by 4 bases and J by 6 bases, with 10 bases between. Germline V lookup: CDR1 SGHTA, CDR2 FQGTGA. This CDR3 spans 14 amino acids. DNA of the CDR3: TGTGCCAGCAGCTCGGGACATTCTAATTCACCCCTCCACTTT. Amino acids: CASSSGHSNSPLHF.

The chain combines TRBV6-5 with TRBJ1-1; D call uncertain. Germline CDR1 MNHEY, CDR2 SVGAGI. V was trimmed by 9 bases and J by 5 bases, leaving 19 bases between them. The CDR3 extends over 14 amino acids. The CDR3 loop reads CASRFYGEGTEAFF. As DNA, the CDR3 is TGTGCCAGTCGCTTTTACGGGGAAGGGACTGAAGCTTTCTTT.

The table lists this clone with a few counts. V usage is TRBV5-4 and J usage is TRBJ2-1; D is perhaps TRBD1 (6 bases). The length of the CDR3 is 11 residues. The V end lost 4 bases, the J end lost 9 bases, and 8 bases lay between the germline ends. The germline V gene encodes CDR1 SGHNT and CDR2 YYREEE (reference sequence). The CDR3, as DNA: TGTGCCAGCAGCCAGGGGACTGAGCAGTTCTTC. This gives the protein CASSQGTEQFF.

This rearrangement joins TRBV7-9 to TRBJ2-1; D remains unclear. Trimming left V 1 base short and J 5 bases short, with 6 bases between. The CDR3 extends over 13 amino acids. CDR1 is SEHNR and CDR2 is FQNEAQ in the germline V gene (reference sequence). The CDR3 DNA sequence: TGTGCCAGCAGCTTAGTCCCTAACAATGAGCAGTTCTTC. Its translation: CASSLVPNNEQFF.

This chain connects TRBV4-3 to TRBJ2-5, with D possibly being TRBD1 (5 bases). The CDR3 is made up of 15 amino acids. V dropped 0 bases and J dropped 1 base, with 9 bases sitting between them. Germline CDR1 reads LGHNA; CDR2 reads YSLEER. The CDR3, as DNA: TGCGCCAGCAGCCAAGATGGGGCTACCCAAGAGACCCAGTACTTC. It is translated as CASSQDGATQETQYF.

J is TRBJ2-5 and V is TRBV20-1, with TRBD2 matching over 9 bases. CDR1 is DFQATT, CDR2 SNEGSKA, per germline (reference sequence). J was trimmed by 9 bases and V by 3 bases; bases with no gene match: 2. This CDR3 comprises 11 residues. Written as DNA, the CDR3 is TGCAGTGCTAGGCGGGAGGGTCCCCAGTACTTC. Translation: CSARREGPQYF.

This clone was counted a single time. V and J are TRBV11-2 and TRBJ2-2; D possibly corresponds to TRBD1 (5 bases). Germline loops: CDR1 SGHAT, CDR2 FQNNGV. The CDR3 spans 14 residues. Trimming left V 5 bases short and J 4 bases short, with 11 bases between. CDR3 amino acids: CASSPRQFTGELFF. CDR3 sequence (DNA): TGTGCCAGCAGCCCTCGACAGTTCACCGGGGAGCTGTTTTTT.

The V call is TRBV4-1, the J call TRBJ2-4; the match to TRBD1 covers 10 bases. Trimming cost V 3 bases and J 9 bases; bases outside gene matches: 11. Germline loops: CDR1 MGHRA, CDR2 YSYEKL. This CDR3 has 16 residues. The CDR3 loop is CASSQDRDRGFGIQYF. The CDR3 nucleotides read TGCGCCAGCAGCCAGGATCGGGACAGGGGATTCGGCATTCAGTACTTC.

The chain is built from TRBV27 and TRBJ1-1, with D unresolved. The germline V and J ends were trimmed by 3 bases and 1 base, with 9 bases remaining between them. Germline CDR1 MNHEY, CDR2 SMNVEV (reference sequence). The length of the CDR3 is 14 residues. As DNA, the CDR3 is TGTGCCAGCAGTTTTGGGGAGGGGAACACTGAAGCTTTCTTT. It codes for CASSFGEGNTEAFF.

The chain uses TRBV7-2 and TRBJ2-7; 11 bases fit TRBD2. Germline V CDR1 and CDR2: SGHTA, FQGNSA. The CDR3 consists of 15 residues. The trim removed 5 bases at V and 4 bases at J, leaving 7 bases unmatched. The CDR3 DNA reads as TGTGCCAGCAGCCGCCCGACTAGCGGGGTTTACGAGCAGTACTTC. Protein sequence: CASSRPTSGVYEQYF.

The chain combines TRBV19 with TRBJ1-5, with D possibly matching TRBD1 (5 bases). This CDR3 region has 15 residues. CDR1 is LNHDA, CDR2 SQIVND, per germline (reference sequence). The germline V and J ends were trimmed by 3 bases and 6 bases, with 15 bases remaining between them. The CDR3 nucleotides are TGTGCCAGTAGTATCGGGCAGGGTCGCGGTCAGCCCCAGCATTTT. Translating gives CASSIGQGRGQPQHF.

The chain joins TRBV9 to TRBJ1-3; D gene unclear. Per germline, CDR1 SGDLS and CDR2 YYNGEE. Deletions cut 2 bases from V and 4 bases from J, with 7 bases between. The CDR3 contains 13 residues. CDR3 sequence (DNA): TGTGCCAGCAGCGTCATGGCCGGAAACACCATATATTTT. Translated: CASSVMAGNTIYF.

This rearrangement joins TRBV19 to TRBJ2-7, with a possible D match to TRBD1 (5 bases). V dropped 2 bases and J dropped 2 bases, with 10 bases sitting between them. Per the germline V gene, CDR1 is LNHDA and CDR2 is SQIVND (reference sequence). This CDR3 spans 14 amino acids. The CDR3 loop is CASSISGRAYEQYF. The CDR3 nucleotides are TGTGCCAGTAGTATAAGTGGCAGGGCCTACGAGCAGTACTTC.

The chain joins TRBV30 to TRBJ2-1; 16 bases match TRBD2. V shed 2 bases and J 10 bases; nucleotides not matched to a gene: 5. CDR1 and CDR2 from the germline V gene are GTSNPN and SVGIG (reference sequence). This CDR3 has 15 residues. The CDR3 DNA sequence: TGTGCCTGGAGTAATAAGGGACTAGCGGGGGGGGAGCAGTTCTTC. Translated: CAWSNKGLAGGEQFF.